Following are 26 T cell receptor beta chains from one sample sequenced in a study of Graves' ophthalmopathy and Graves' hyperthyroidism. For repertoire sequencing, the TCR beta CDR3 regions were amplified from RNA transcripts. HTBI primers served in a first-round RT-PCR, which a second-round multiplex PCR followed. TCRdb ran MiXCR on the multiplex PCR reads and lists one entry per CDR3 protein. This sample has roughly 480,000 distinct CDR3 sequences, with about 15% found just once. The sample was blood. Receptors originate from a woman aged 30 to 39 with Graves' ophthalmopathy.

In this sample, this clonotype turned up many times. The CDR3 sequence is CASAAGELVEQYF. As DNA, the CDR3 is TGTGCCAGCGCAGCGGGAGAGCTCGTCGAGCAGTACTTC. The V call is TRBV18, the J call TRBJ2-7; 8 positions match TRBD2. CDR1 and CDR2 from the germline V gene are KGHSH and LQKENI. With V trimmed by 8 bases and J by 6 bases, 9 bases remained unmatched. CDR3 length: 13 residues.

This clonotype was seen many times. The rearrangement uses TRBV13 and TRBJ2-7; TRBD2 aligns across 7 bases. The V and J ends lost 1 base and 0 bases, in that order; junction bases with no gene match: 9. The CDR3 covers 17 residues. Germline assignment: CDR1 PRHDT and CDR2 FYEKMQ (reference sequence). The CDR3 region has the DNA TGTGCCAGCAGCTTAGTGGCTAGCGGACGAAGCTCCTACGAGCAGTACTTC. It codes for CASSLVASGRSSYEQYF.

In this sample, this clonotype turned up many times. V gene TRBV19 combines with J gene TRBJ2-7; tentatively, D is TRBD2 (6 bases). Germline CDR1 is LNHDA and CDR2 is SQIVND (reference sequence). This CDR3 has 17 residues. Trimming took 1 base from V and 4 from J, leaving 20 bases between them. The CDR3 region is CASSIAGSSTRAYEQYF. The CDR3 nucleotides read TGTGCCAGTAGTATAGCTGGGAGTTCGACTAGAGCGTACGAGCAGTACTTC.

This clonotype was detected many times. In DNA form, the CDR3 reads TGCAGTGCTTATAGGGATAAAGACGGGGAGCTGTTTTTT. This translates into CSAYRDKDGELFF. This chain connects TRBV20-1 to TRBJ2-2; D unclear. The germline CDR1 and CDR2 sequences are DFQATT and SNEGSKA (reference sequence). Trimming took off 5 bases at V and 7 bases at J, with 14 bases between the two ends. The CDR3 covers 13 residues.

This clonotype was recorded a few times. Sequence at one end of the junction differs from germline and may be a read error. This sequence joins TRBV28 and TRBJ2-4; D possibly corresponds to TRBD1 (7 bases). CDR3 length: 15 residues. Germline CDR1 is MDHEN and CDR2 is SYDVKM. CDR3 amino acids: CASSPHGQAGNIKYF. The CDR3 coding sequence is TGTGCCAGCAGTCCCCACGGACAGGCGGGAAACATTAAGTACTTC.

There are a few counts of this clonotype. This chain connects TRBV4-1 to TRBJ2-7; D tentatively reads TRBD1 or TRBD2 (5 bases each). CDR3 size: 15 residues. Per germline, CDR1 MGHRA and CDR2 YSYEKL. Trimming removed 6 bases at V and 2 bases at J, with 17 bases between. CDR3 nucleotide sequence: TGCGCCAGCAGGAATTACCGGGACGGAGCCTACGAGCAGTACTTC. Translation: CASRNYRDGAYEQYF.

This clonotype was seen repeatedly, ten times or more. The V call is TRBV4-2, the J call TRBJ2-7, with D unresolved. The CDR3 totals 14 residues. V was clipped by 1 base and J by 3 bases, with 10 bases between them. CDR1 is LGHNA and CDR2 is YNFKEQ in the germline V gene. DNA of the CDR3: TGTGCCAGCAGCCAAGGGGCGCTGATCTACGAGCAGTACTTC. Amino acid sequence: CASSQGALIYEQYF.

This clonotype was seen at least ten times. The genes are TRBV12-3 or TRBV12-4 and TRBJ1-5; TRBD1 aligns across 7 bases. After removal of 2 bases from V and 7 bases from J, the junction contained 8 bases not matched to a gene. This CDR3 comprises 15 residues. CDR3 bases: TGTGCCAGCAGTTTAAGGACAGGCCGGCGACAGCCCCAGCATTTT. It translates to CASSLRTGRRQPQHF.

At least ten counts were recorded for this clonotype. The chain uses TRBV6-1 and TRBJ2-7; TRBD2 matches 13 bases. The germline V gene has CDR1 MNHNS and CDR2 SASEGT. The CDR3 loop spans 18 amino acids. Trimming at V came to 0 bases and at J to 2 bases, leaving 7 bases not matched to a gene. CDR3 in amino acids: CASSEAPRTSGRAYEQYF. The CDR3 bases are TGTGCCAGCAGTGAAGCGCCTCGAACTAGCGGGAGGGCCTACGAGCAGTACTTC.

This clonotype was picked up many times. The chain is built from TRBV19 and TRBJ2-5; 8 nucleotides match TRBD1. Germline loops: CDR1 LNHDA, CDR2 SQIVND (reference sequence). The ends lost 3 bases at V and 4 bases at J; junction bases unmatched: 4. The CDR3 contains 14 residues. The CDR3 DNA is TGTGCCAGTAGTATGTCAGGGGGCATAGAGACCCAGTACTTC. Translating it yields CASSMSGGIETQYF.

This clonotype was counted ten times or more. The V gene is TRBV28, the J gene TRBJ1-5; the D is unclear. Germline V gene sequence: CDR1 MDHEN, CDR2 SYDVKM. Between the trimmed V and J ends, which lost 2 bases and 7 bases, there was a span of 9 bases. The CDR3 has 13 amino acids. The CDR3 spells CASSLPPGQPQHF. CDR3 DNA sequence: TGTGCCAGCAGTTTACCTCCGGGACAGCCCCAGCATTTT.

The rearrangement joins TRBV7-3 to TRBJ1-6; D ambiguous. The CDR3 is 16 residues long. V was shortened by 5 bases and J by 0 bases, with 11 bases between the two germline ends. Germline V gene lookup returns CDR1 SGHTA and CDR2 FQGTGA. The chain's CDR3 is CASSRDPLSYNSPLHF. The CDR3 DNA sequence: TGTGCCAGCAGCCGAGACCCCCTCTCCTATAATTCACCCCTCCACTTT.

This clonotype occurred many times. This chain uses TRBV2 with TRBJ1-2; a weak D match, TRBD1 (6 bases). This CDR3 is built from 12 residues. Germline V gene data show CDR1 as SNHLY and CDR2 as FYNNEI. The V and J ends lost 8 bases and 5 bases respectively, with 12 bases between them. The CDR3 reads CASRGGAYGYTF. CDR3 sequence (DNA): TGTGCCAGCCGGGGGGGCGCATATGGCTACACCTTC.

This clonotype was picked up many times. The gene calls are TRBV6-4 and TRBJ2-7; D is perhaps TRBD2 (5 bases). There are 15 residues in the CDR3. Germline V gene lookup returns CDR1 MRHNA and CDR2 SNTAGT. The germline V and J ends were trimmed by 0 bases and 1 base, with 10 bases remaining between them. The CDR3 DNA is TGTGCCAGCAGTGACTCAGTTAGCGTATCCTACGAGCAGTACTTC. It encodes CASSDSVSVSYEQYF.

This clonotype was picked up many times. The chain has TRBV12-3 or TRBV12-4 and TRBJ1-6; 8 bases fit TRBD1. This CDR3 contains 13 residues. V trimming: 7 bases; J trimming: 6 bases; junction bases outside the gene matches: 2. This CDR3 reads CASTDRGNSPLHF. CDR3 coding DNA: TGTGCCAGCACCGACAGGGGTAATTCACCCCTCCACTTT.

This clonotype occurred many times. V usage is TRBV2 and J usage is TRBJ1-2, with D possibly TRBD1 on 6 matching bases. Germline CDR1 SNHLY, CDR2 FYNNEI. V was pared by 1 base and J by 3 bases, with 12 bases between. The CDR3 runs to 15 residues. The DNA for the CDR3 is TGTGCCAGCAGTGAAGGTACAGGGAGATACTATGGCTACACCTTC. The encoded protein is CASSEGTGRYYGYTF.

This clonotype was found many times. The chain has TRBV12-3 or TRBV12-4 and TRBJ1-6; D remains unclear. CDR3 length: 12 amino acids. Trimming cost V 7 bases and J 7 bases, with 8 bases left between them. The CDR3 coding sequence is TGTGCCAGCAAGTCAGCAAATTCACCCCTCCACTTT. This sequence encodes CASKSANSPLHF.

Ten or more counts support this clonotype. The chain recombines TRBV11-2 with TRBJ1-2; 11 nucleotides match TRBD1. The CDR3 sequence is 13 residues long. Trimming removed 3 bases from V and 8 bases from J; junction bases left unmatched: 2. Germline assignment: CDR1 SGHAT and CDR2 FQNNGV. The DNA for the CDR3 is TGTGCCAGCAGCTTGCGGACAGGGGGCGGCTACACCTTC. It specifies CASSLRTGGGYTF. Based on the CDR3 plus reference TRBV11-2 and TRBJ1-2, the full variable domain is EAGVAQSPRYKIIEKRQSVAFWCNPISGHATLYWYQQILGQGPKLLIQFQNNGVVDDSQLPKDRFSAERLKGVDSTLKIQPAKLEDSAVYLCASSLRTGGGYTFGSGTRLTVV.

This clonotype was picked up many times. V gene TRBV28 combines with J gene TRBJ1-5, with D unresolved. The germline CDR1 and CDR2 sequences are MDHEN and SYDVKM. This CDR3 has 11 residues. Trimming stripped 3 bases from V and 8 bases from J, with 5 bases between. CDR3 DNA: TGTGCCAGCAGTTTGCAGGAGCCCCAGCATTTT. Encoded protein: CASSLQEPQHF. The full variable domain, in which reference TRBV28 and TRBJ1-5 provide the parts outside the CDR3, is DVKVTQSSRYLVKRTGEKVFLECVQDMDHENMFWYRQDPGLGLRLIYFSYDVKMKEKGDIPEGYSVSREKKERFSLILESASTNQTSMYLCASSLQEPQHFGDGTRLSIL.

This clonotype was detected many times. The V and J genes are TRBV12-5 and TRBJ1-6; D gene ambiguous. The CDR3 totals 16 residues. Germline-derived CDR1 and CDR2 are LGHNT and FRNRAP. V was cut by 2 bases and J by 9 bases, with 17 bases left in between. In nucleotides, the CDR3 is TGTGCTAGTGGTTTGTGTTGCAGGAGGGAGATTTCACCCCTCCACTTT. It encodes CASGLCCRREISPLHF.

At least ten counts were recorded for this clonotype. The chain links TRBV14 to TRBJ1-1; a possible D gene is TRBD1 (6 bases). The CDR3 totals 14 residues. Per germline, CDR1 SGHDN and CDR2 FVKESK. V was pared by 4 bases and J by 5 bases, with 14 bases between. Written as DNA, the CDR3 is TGTGCCAGCAGCCCGCGGGAAGGGGGGACTGAAGCTTTCTTT. This sequence encodes CASSPREGGTEAFF.

At least ten counts were recorded for this clonotype. V is TRBV20-1 and J is TRBJ2-7, with D uncertain. CDR3 length: 12 residues. V lost 1 base, J lost 6 bases, and 10 bases lay in between. CDR1 is DFQATT and CDR2 is SNEGSKA in the germline V gene (reference sequence). CDR3 DNA: TGCAGTGCTAGAGGGCTACGAGGCGAGCAGTACTTC. Amino acid sequence: CSARGLRGEQYF.

This clonotype was recorded at least ten times. This sequence joins TRBV5-1 and TRBJ2-7; TRBD1 matches 8 bases. Trimming removed 3 bases from V and 7 bases from J; junction bases left unmatched: 12. The CDR3 contains 15 residues. Germline lookup yields CDR1 SGHRS and CDR2 YFSETQ. DNA of the CDR3: TGCGCCAGCAGCTCATCCACCAGGGGGCCCGGGGAGCAGTACTTC. The encoded protein is CASSSSTRGPGEQYF. The complete variable domain, with remaining parts taken from reference TRBV5-1 and TRBJ2-7, reads KAGVTQTPRYLIKTRGQQVTLSCSPISGHRSVSWYQQTPGQGLQFLFEYFSETQRNKGNFPGRFSGRQFSNSRSEMNVSTLELGDSALYLCASSSSTRGPGEQYFGPGTRLTVT.

This clonotype was seen more than once but under ten times. The CDR3 is CASSLRTDSYEQYF. CDR3 sequence (DNA): TGCGCCAGCAGCCTGAGGACAGACTCCTACGAGCAGTACTTC. The chain combines TRBV5-1 with TRBJ2-7; D possibly corresponds to TRBD1 (6 bases). The length of the CDR3 is 14 residues. V gave up 4 bases and J gave up 0 bases, with 11 bases separating them. CDR1 is SGHRS and CDR2 is YFSETQ in the germline V gene.

This clonotype was seen at least ten times. This sequence joins TRBV6-1 and TRBJ2-5; TRBD1 matches at 8 bases. Per the germline V gene, CDR1 is MNHNS and CDR2 is SASEGT. The J segment lost 4 bases and the V segment lost 6 bases, leaving 10 bases of the junction unmatched. The CDR3 covers 15 residues. The CDR3 region has the DNA TGTGCCAGCAGCCCTGGACAGGGCCGTGCAGAGACCCAGTACTTC. The encoded protein is CASSPGQGRAETQYF.

Concerning this clonotype: Just one base apart from a much larger clone, this may be a read error. The gene calls are TRBV5-1 and TRBJ1-2, with D perhaps matching TRBD1 (5 bases). Trimming shortened V by 5 bases and J by 0 bases, and 11 bases separated the two germline ends. This CDR3 region has 14 residues. The germline V gene has CDR1 SGHRS and CDR2 YFSETQ. Written as DNA, the CDR3 is TGCGCCAGCAGTGAACAGGTAACTAACTATGGCTACACCTTC. This translates into CASSEQVTNYGYTF. Combining the CDR3 with reference TRBV5-1 and TRBJ1-2 gives the whole variable domain KAGVTQTPRYLIKTRGQQVTLSCSPISGHRSVSWYQQTPGQGLQFLFEYFSETQRNKGNFPGRFSGRQFSNSRSEMNVSTLELGDSALYLCASSEQVTNYGYTFGSGTRLTVV.